One and the same sample provided the 4 T cell receptor beta chains below, sequenced in a study of cytomegalovirus exposure and HLA in healthy donors. 60 Vbeta and 13 Jbeta primers were used in PCR. Some clones are missing from TCRdb's copy, which holds only in-frame ones; the method was immunoSEQ multiplex PCR. This table holds about 160,000 clones, about 88% found once. What was sequenced was PBMCs. All receptors derive from a man aged 18-30 years in good health and CMV-seropositive.

The chain links TRBV5-1 to TRBJ2-6, with TRBD2 matching over 7 bases. The V segment lost 7 bases and the J segment 0 bases; nucleotides outside the gene matches: 1. The germline gives CDR1 SGHRS, CDR2 YFSETQ. CDR3 size: 14 residues. The CDR3 nucleotides read TGCGCCAGCGGGGGGGACTCTGGGGCCAACGTCCTGACTTTC. Encoded protein: CASGGDSGANVLTF.

The chain has TRBV2 and TRBJ2-2; TRBD1 aligns across 10 bases. The CDR3 extends over 13 amino acids. The germline V gene encodes CDR1 SNHLY and CDR2 FYNNEI. Unmatched junction bases numbered 2, after V lost 6 bases and J lost 7 bases. DNA of the CDR3: TGTGCCAGCAGAGGACAGGGGGTCGGGGAGCTGTTTTTT. Residues: CASRGQGVGELFF.

This chain links TRBV10-3 with TRBJ2-3, with 10 bases identical to TRBD1. The germline CDR1 and CDR2 sequences are ENHRY and SYGVKD. J lost 3 bases, V lost 2 bases, and 5 bases had no gene match. The CDR3 contains 16 residues. CDR3 bases: TGTGCCATCAGTGAGGGACAGGGGGTACCGACAGATACGCAGTATTTT. Translation gives CAISEGQGVPTDTQYF.

The V call is TRBV19, the J call TRBJ1-5; D is unclear. This CDR3 comprises 13 residues. Per the germline V gene, CDR1 is LNHDA and CDR2 is SQIVND (reference sequence). Trimming shortened V by 3 bases and J by 3 bases, and 6 bases separated the two germline ends. The CDR3 loop reads CASSIRLNQPQHF. The CDR3 DNA reads as TGTGCCAGTAGTATTAGACTCAATCAGCCCCAGCATTTT.